These 27 T cell receptor beta chains were all obtained from the same sample, sequenced in a study of CD8 T cells in Susac syndrome. An input of about 0.45 to 1 ug of RNA was subjected to reverse transcription using random hexamers. Each CDR3 protein gets one entry after TCRdb re-called the immunoSEQ multiplex PCR reads with MiXCR. The sample lists about 300,000 distinct CDR3 sequences; about nine tenths were seen once. What was sequenced was CD8+ T cells from PBMCs. The receptors were gathered from a human donor with multiple sclerosis.

V gene TRBV7-6 combines with J gene TRBJ2-2; 7 nucleotides align to TRBD2. J lost 0 bases, V lost 1 base, and 5 bases had no gene match. CDR3 size: 17 residues. Per the germline V gene, CDR1 is SGHVS and CDR2 is FNYEAQ. Here the CDR3 DNA reads TGTGCCAGCAGCTTAGGTGCGGGGGAAGCGAACACCGGGGAGCTGTTTTTT. Encoded protein: CASSLGAGEANTGELFF.

The V gene is TRBV7-3, the J gene TRBJ1-1; the D is unclear. The CDR3 runs to 15 residues. Trimming removed 2 bases at V and 6 bases at J, with 16 bases between. The germline gives CDR1 SGHTA, CDR2 FQGTGA. The CDR3 nucleotides read TGTGCCAGCAGCTTACACAGCTTAAACGGGGCTGAAGCTTTCTTT. Its protein is CASSLHSLNGAEAFF.

The chain uses TRBV20-1 and TRBJ2-7; the D is unclear. The CDR3 has 12 amino acids. V was clipped by 0 bases and J by 5 bases, with 8 bases between them. The V gene's germline CDR1 is DFQATT and CDR2 SNEGSKA (reference sequence). The CDR3 spells CSARDPLDEQYF. The CDR3 DNA reads as TGCAGTGCTAGAGATCCCCTAGACGAGCAGTACTTC.

The rearrangement uses TRBV5-1 and TRBJ2-7; the D is unclear. The length of the CDR3 is 14 residues. The V gene's germline CDR1 is SGHRS and CDR2 YFSETQ. V gave up 0 bases and J gave up 0 bases, with 7 bases separating them. CDR3 amino acids: CASSLDRVSYEQYF. The CDR3 DNA reads TGCGCCAGCAGCTTGGATCGGGTCTCCTACGAGCAGTACTTC.

Comment on this clonotype: The DNA is omitted, as the CDR3 cannot be located on it reliably, and the CDR3 follows TCRdb's listing. The rearrangement uses TRBV23-1 and TRBJ2-2; TRBD1, as called in the table, went unchecked against the DNA. Being an ORF, TRBV23-1 has a function that is uncertain. Including both end residues, the CDR3 is 16 amino acids long. The CDR3 is CASSQFSGGRPGSCFF.

The gene calls are TRBV28 and TRBJ2-7; a possible D gene is TRBD2 (6 bases). Germline V gene lookup returns CDR1 MDHEN and CDR2 SYDVKM. V was shortened by 7 bases and J by 4 bases, with 14 bases between the two germline ends. CDR3 length equals 13 residues. The CDR3 nucleotides are TGTGCCAGCATAGATAGGGGAGGTTACGAGCAGTACTTC. It codes for CASIDRGGYEQYF.

The chain joins TRBV27 to TRBJ1-1; D is uncertain. Trimming cost V 0 bases and J 0 bases, with 5 bases left between them. CDR3 size: 14 residues. Germline lookup yields CDR1 MNHEY and CDR2 SMNVEV (reference sequence). This CDR3 is CASSLSHLNTEAFF. In DNA form, the CDR3 reads TGTGCCAGCAGTTTATCCCATCTGAACACTGAAGCTTTCTTT.

This chain connects TRBV14 to TRBJ2-3; D is ambiguous. V dropped 4 bases and J dropped 2 bases, with 10 bases sitting between them. The CDR3 runs to 14 residues. Per germline, CDR1 SGHDN and CDR2 FVKESK. The DNA for the CDR3 is TGTGCCAGCAGCCCTCATGCCCTCACAGATACGCAGTATTTT. Translated: CASSPHALTDTQYF. Filled out from reference TRBV14 and TRBJ2-3, the complete variable domain reads EAGVTQFPSHSVIEKGQTVTLRCDPISGHDNLYWYRRVMGKEIKFLLHFVKESKQDESGMPNNRFLAERTGGTYSTLKVQPAELEDSGVYFCASSPHALTDTQYFGPGTRLTVL.

The V call is TRBV25-1, the J call TRBJ2-3; 14 bases are shared with TRBD2. Per germline, CDR1 MGHDK and CDR2 SYGVNS. V lost 5 bases and J lost 0; bases outside the gene matches: 13. This CDR3 spans 20 amino acids. CDR3 bases: TGTGCCAGCAGTCCGTCCGGGACTAGCGGGGGACCCTCTAGCACAGATACGCAGTATTTT. Amino acid sequence: CASSPSGTSGGPSSTDTQYF.

The chain joins TRBV20-1 to TRBJ1-2; TRBD1 matches 10 bases. Trimming removed 0 bases from V and 6 bases from J; junction bases left unmatched: 10. The CDR3 totals 16 residues. CDR1 and CDR2 from the germline V gene are DFQATT and SNEGSKA (reference sequence). The DNA of the CDR3 is TGCAGTGCTAGAGATCGGGGACAGGGGCCCGGGGATGGCTACACCTTC. Translating gives CSARDRGQGPGDGYTF.

J is TRBJ2-1 and V is TRBV27; D gene uncertain. Germline-derived CDR1 and CDR2 are MNHEY and SMNVEV (reference sequence). This CDR3 spans 13 amino acids. V gave up 8 bases and J gave up 5 bases, with 13 bases separating them. CDR3 amino acids: CASSDIIDNEQFF. CDR3 sequence (DNA): TGTGCCAGCTCTGATATTATTGACAATGAGCAGTTCTTC.

The chain recombines TRBV2 with TRBJ2-5; possibly TRBD1 for D (6 bases). CDR3 length equals 13 residues. V was clipped by 3 bases and J by 5 bases, with 10 bases between them. Germline loops: CDR1 SNHLY, CDR2 FYNNEI. As DNA, the CDR3 is TGTGCCAGCAGTGATGACAGGTCGGAGACCCAGTACTTC. This codes for CASSDDRSETQYF.

The chain employs TRBV7-3 and TRBJ1-1, with TRBD1 matching 9 bases. CDR1 and CDR2 (germline): SGHTA, FQGTGA. This CDR3 contains 13 residues. The V gene end was trimmed by 5 bases and the J gene end by 7 bases; junction bases not matched to a gene: 5. For the CDR3, the DNA is TGTGCCAGCAGCATAGGACAGGGGAGTGAAGCTTTCTTT. It is translated as CASSIGQGSEAFF.

The rearrangement links TRBV7-2 to TRBJ2-1; TRBD2 is a possible D gene (6 bases). Trimming cost V 1 base and J 9 bases, with 10 bases left between them. CDR1 and CDR2 (germline): SGHTA, FQGNSA. This CDR3 is built from 13 residues. CDR3: CASSLVRESEQFF. CDR3 nucleotide sequence: TGTGCCAGCAGCTTAGTCCGGGAGAGTGAGCAGTTCTTC.

J is TRBJ2-3 and V is TRBV30; D ambiguous. The CDR3 is made up of 14 amino acids. Trimming removed 0 bases at V and 4 bases at J, with 11 bases between. Germline CDR1 and CDR2: GTSNPN and SVGIG (reference sequence). The CDR3 nucleotides are TGTGCCTGGAGTGTTCCCGCAGGTGCAGATACGCAGTATTTT. Amino acid sequence: CAWSVPAGADTQYF.

The chain combines TRBV4-3 with TRBJ1-1, with a weak D call TRBD1 (5 bases). Germline V lookup: CDR1 LGHNA, CDR2 YSLEER. The CDR3 loop spans 15 amino acids. V was cut by 1 base and J by 3 bases, with 12 bases left in between. The CDR3 region has the DNA TGCGCCAGCAGCCAAGGTTTAGGGGTGGACACTGAAGCTTTCTTT. Its protein is CASSQGLGVDTEAFF.

The rearrangement links TRBV7-9 to TRBJ1-2; weak D call: TRBD1 (5 bases). CDR3 length: 14 residues. The V end lost 0 bases, the J end lost 5 bases, and 10 bases lay between the germline ends. The germline CDR1 and CDR2 sequences are SEHNR and FQNEAQ (reference sequence). DNA for the CDR3: TGTGCCAGCAGCTTAGCTGGGGGGATTTATGGCTACACCTTC. It specifies CASSLAGGIYGYTF. The full variable domain, its missing parts supplied by reference TRBV7-9 and TRBJ1-2, is DTGVSQNPRHKITKRGQNVTFRCDPISEHNRLYWYRQTLGQGPEFLTYFQNEAQLEKSRLLSDRFSAERPKGSFSTLEIQRTEQGDSAMYLCASSLAGGIYGYTFGSGTRLTVV.

The chain employs TRBV19 and TRBJ2-2; weak D call: TRBD2 (6 bases). Germline values: CDR1 LNHDA, CDR2 SQIVND (reference sequence). V shed 5 bases and J shed 6 bases, with 16 bases lying between them. This CDR3 contains 15 residues. CDR3 nucleotides: TGTGCCAGTAGTGATAGCGGTCTCCGGGCCGGGGAGCTGTTTTTT. Residues: CASSDSGLRAGELFF.

This clonotype was recorded only once. The rearrangement joins TRBV20-1 to TRBJ1-5; TRBD1 matches 7 bases. The CDR3 spans 15 residues. Germline values: CDR1 DFQATT, CDR2 SNEGSKA (reference sequence). The V segment lost 7 bases and the J segment 3 bases; nucleotides outside the gene matches: 12. The CDR3 spells CSGTEGQVNNQPQHF. As DNA, the CDR3 is TGCAGTGGAACGGAAGGACAGGTTAACAATCAGCCCCAGCATTTT.

The chain employs TRBV13 and TRBJ2-3; 15 nucleotides agree with TRBD2. Trimming at V came to 5 bases and at J to 4 bases, leaving 4 bases not matched to a gene. This CDR3 is built from 16 residues. In germline, CDR1 is PRHDT, CDR2 FYEKMQ (reference sequence). The CDR3 region is CASSPGLAGGADTQYF. For the CDR3, the DNA is TGTGCCAGCAGCCCGGGACTAGCGGGAGGCGCAGATACGCAGTATTTT.

The V call is TRBV29-1, the J call TRBJ2-1; 8 bases line up with TRBD2. The CDR3 is made up of 15 amino acids. Germline V gene sequence: CDR1 SQVTM, CDR2 ANQGSEA. The junction had 13 bases not matched to a gene; V was cut back by 4 bases and J by 8 bases. The CDR3 spells CSVATSRLAWDEQFF. The CDR3 DNA reads as TGCAGCGTTGCCACCTCAAGACTAGCGTGGGATGAGCAGTTCTTC.

The rearrangement uses TRBV2 and TRBJ2-2; unclear D gene. The germline CDR1 and CDR2 sequences are SNHLY and FYNNEI. This CDR3 has 12 amino acids. Here the CDR3 DNA reads TGTGCTGTGAGGAAGAACACCGGGGAGCTGTTTTTT. Its translation is CAVRKNTGELFF.

The V call is TRBV5-6, the J call TRBJ2-2, with D perhaps TRBD1 (6 bases). V was shortened by 5 bases and J by 0 bases, with 11 bases between the two germline ends. CDR3 length: 15 residues. Germline V CDR1 and CDR2: SGHDT, YYEEEE. The CDR3 DNA follows: TGTGCCAGCAGTTCGGACAGAACGAACACCGGGGAGCTGTTTTTT. Its protein product is CASSSDRTNTGELFF.

The genes are TRBV5-1 and TRBJ1-3; 9 bases line up with TRBD1. V lost 4 bases and J lost 2; bases outside the gene matches: 7. This CDR3 spans 16 amino acids. Germline V CDR1 and CDR2: SGHRS, YFSETQ. This chain's CDR3 is CASSEGQGWTGNTIYF. As DNA, the CDR3 is TGCGCCAGCAGCGAAGGACAGGGGTGGACTGGAAACACCATATATTTT.

The chain combines TRBV4-2 with TRBJ2-3; 10 bases line up with TRBD2. CDR3 length equals 19 residues. Germline V gives CDR1 LGHNA, CDR2 YNFKEQ. V dropped 5 bases and J dropped 5; count of bases not matched to a gene: 19. CDR3 in DNA: TGTGCCAGCAGCTATACTAAGCGGGAGGGGGTCCCGAGGGAAGATACGCAGTATTTT. It is translated as CASSYTKREGVPREDTQYF.

This clonotype has more than one count but fewer than ten. V gene TRBV14 combines with J gene TRBJ1-3, with 7 bases aligning to TRBD1. Germline V lookup: CDR1 SGHDN, CDR2 FVKESK. The trim removed 9 bases at V and 3 bases at J, leaving 5 bases unmatched. This CDR3 has 13 residues. CDR3 residues: CARLTGDGNTIYF. For the CDR3, the DNA is TGTGCCAGGTTAACAGGGGATGGAAACACCATATATTTT.

The rearrangement joins TRBV27 to TRBJ1-5, with D possibly matching TRBD1 (5 bases). This CDR3 is built from 11 residues. V dropped 11 bases and J dropped 8 bases, with 13 bases sitting between them. CDR1 is MNHEY and CDR2 is SMNVEV in the germline V gene (reference sequence). DNA for the CDR3: TGTGCCTCGGGACTCCGAGAGCCCCAGCATTTT. Translating it yields CASGLREPQHF.